The 23 T cell receptor beta chains below were found in one sample sequenced in a study of blood T cell repertoires in COVID-19. Clones were sequenced by immunoSEQ multiplex PCR, and TCRdb holds only the in-frame ones, with some missing. This sample has about 150,000 clones, with roughly 87% found just once. Sequencing input: PBMCs or T cells enriched from blood (not recorded which). The receptors here all came from a woman in her thirties or forties who had been exposed to COVID-19.

The chain carries TRBV12-3 or TRBV12-4 and TRBJ1-3; D not resolved. Trimming cost V 7 bases and J 4 bases, with 11 bases left between them. The CDR3 is 13 residues long. CDR3 region: CASMRSTGNTIYF. The CDR3 nucleotides read TGTGCCAGCATGAGAAGCACCGGAAACACCATATATTTT.

This clone was picked up one time. This rearrangement joins TRBV4-1 to TRBJ2-1; 7 bases match TRBD2. CDR1 is MGHRA and CDR2 is YSYEKL in the germline V gene. This CDR3 spans 15 amino acids. After removal of 0 bases from V and 7 bases from J, the junction contained 6 bases not matched to a gene. CDR3 nucleotide sequence: TGCGCCAGCAGCCAAGAGGGGGGGAGTCGGAATGAGCAGTTCTTC. This encodes CASSQEGGSRNEQFF.

This chain uses TRBV18 with TRBJ2-7, with TRBD2 matching over 10 bases. Per the germline V gene, CDR1 is KGHSH and CDR2 is LQKENI. The CDR3 length is 18 residues. J was trimmed by 1 base and V by 6 bases; bases with no gene match: 15. As DNA, the CDR3 is TGTGCCAGCTCGCTAGCGGGAGTGATCCCATTGGGTTCCTACGAGCAGTACTTC. This codes for CASSLAGVIPLGSYEQYF.

To note about this clone: The junction shows a germline mismatch at one end, possibly a read error. This chain joins TRBV6-5 and TRBJ1-5; D gene uncertain. Germline loops: CDR1 MNHEY, CDR2 SVGAGI. The CDR3 covers 11 residues. The CDR3: CASRAGGQEDF. DNA for the CDR3: TGTGCCAGCAGAGCCGGAGGCCAGGAGGATTTT.

V usage is TRBV4-3 and J usage is TRBJ1-5; unclear D gene. Germline-derived CDR1 and CDR2 are LGHNA and YSLEER. V was clipped by 2 bases and J by 7 bases, with 9 bases between them. This CDR3 has 13 amino acids. The CDR3 bases are TGCGCCAGCAGCCAACACGTACAGCAGCCCCAGCATTTT. This translates into CASSQHVQQPQHF.

V and J are TRBV9 and TRBJ2-5; TRBD2 is a possible D gene (6 bases). V was clipped by 0 bases and J by 2 bases, with 29 bases between them. The CDR3 loop spans 21 amino acids. CDR1 and CDR2 (germline): SGDLS, YYNGEE. Written as DNA, the CDR3 is TGTGCCAGCAGCGTAGGTCAGCGAACTAGCACACCTCGGTCAGATCAAGAGACCCAGTACTTC. Translation gives CASSVGQRTSTPRSDQETQYF.

V usage is TRBV24-1 and J usage is TRBJ2-7; D not resolved. V was cut by 5 bases and J by 6 bases, with 7 bases left in between. CDR3 size: 11 residues. The V gene's germline CDR1 is KGHDR and CDR2 SFDVKD. The CDR3 DNA follows: TGTGCCACCAGTGCTTTCGGCGAGCAGTACTTC. This codes for CATSAFGEQYF.

The chain employs TRBV6-5 and TRBJ2-6, with 8 bases aligning to TRBD1. Germline V CDR1 and CDR2: MNHEY, SVGAGI. This CDR3 has 15 residues. V was clipped by 8 bases and J by 0 bases; unmatched bases: 3. Written as DNA, the CDR3 is TGTGCCAGCTGGACAGGGAACTCTGGGGCCAACGTCCTGACTTTC. Its protein product is CASWTGNSGANVLTF.

J is TRBJ2-7 and V is TRBV19; perhaps TRBD1 as D (6 bases). Germline V lookup: CDR1 LNHDA, CDR2 SQIVND (reference sequence). V lost 9 bases and J lost 4, with 16 bases in between. The length of the CDR3 is 13 residues. CDR3 sequence reads: CASSNRAPYEQYF. The CDR3 DNA follows: TGTGCCAGCTCCAACAGGGCCCCATACGAGCAGTACTTC.

J is TRBJ1-3 and V is TRBV7-2; D is ambiguous. The CDR3 is 20 residues long. Germline lookup yields CDR1 SGHTA and CDR2 FQGNSA. The V and J ends lost 0 bases and 0 bases respectively, with 21 bases between them. The chain's CDR3 is CASSLADGDFRPSSGNTIYF. The DNA for the CDR3 is TGTGCCAGCAGCTTAGCAGACGGAGATTTTCGTCCGAGCTCTGGAAACACCATATATTTT.

This chain joins TRBV18 and TRBJ1-6, with 9 bases matching TRBD1. The J segment lost 11 bases and the V segment lost 2 bases, leaving 7 bases of the junction unmatched. This CDR3 contains 15 residues. Germline V lookup: CDR1 KGHSH, CDR2 LQKENI. CDR3 in amino acids: CASSPGGQGFAPLHF. The CDR3 DNA follows: TGTGCCAGCTCACCAGGGGGACAGGGCTTTGCACCCCTCCACTTT. Together with reference TRBV18 and TRBJ1-6, the CDR3 gives the full variable domain: NAGVMQNPRHLVRRRGQEARLRCSPMKGHSHVYWYRQLPEEGLKFMVYLQKENIIDESGMPKERFSAEFPKEGPSILRIQQVVRGDSAAYFCASSPGGQGFAPLHFGNGTRLTVT.

The gene calls are TRBV9 and TRBJ2-1; D remains ambiguous. Trimming shortened V by 1 base and J by 0 bases, and 5 bases separated the two germline ends. This CDR3 is built from 14 residues. Germline CDR1 is SGDLS and CDR2 is YYNGEE. The CDR3 nucleotides read TGTGCCAGCAGCGTAACGAGCTCCTACAATGAGCAGTTCTTC. Its protein is CASSVTSSYNEQFF.

The chain has TRBV14 and TRBJ1-2, with TRBD1 matching 7 bases. This CDR3 is built from 14 residues. Germline trimming cut 0 bases from V and 9 bases from J; bases unmatched to any gene: 7. Germline assignment: CDR1 SGHDN and CDR2 FVKESK. Here the CDR3 reads CASSQDFTTGRYTF. Here the CDR3 DNA reads TGTGCCAGCAGCCAAGACTTTACGACAGGGCGCTACACCTTC.

The chain couples TRBV12-5 to TRBJ2-7; 10 bases are a match to TRBD1. This CDR3 contains 12 residues. The germline CDR1 and CDR2 sequences are LGHNT and FRNRAP. Trimming took 9 bases from V and 5 from J; bases not matched to a gene: 4. CDR3 coding DNA: TGTGCTAGCGGGGACAGGGGCGACGAGCAGTACTTC. Translated, it gives CASGDRGDEQYF.

The CDR3 DNA follows: TGTGCCAGCAGCTTGCCGGGACAGGGCGGGGAAAAACTGTTTTTT. It yields the protein CASSLPGQGGEKLFF. V usage is TRBV7-2 and J usage is TRBJ1-4, with TRBD1 matching 9 bases. CDR1 and CDR2 (germline): SGHTA, FQGNSA. With V trimmed by 3 bases and J by 8 bases, 7 bases remained unmatched. The CDR3 spans 15 residues.

The V call is TRBV28, the J call TRBJ2-5; possible D gene TRBD1, 6 bases. V was trimmed by 1 base and J by 2 bases, leaving 11 bases between them. Germline loops: CDR1 MDHEN, CDR2 SYDVKM. The length of the CDR3 is 15 residues. The CDR3 DNA reads TGTGCCAGCAGTTTATCCAGGGGACGACAAGAGACCCAGTACTTC. It translates to CASSLSRGRQETQYF.

The rearrangement joins TRBV12-5 to TRBJ2-7; possibly TRBD2 for D (5 bases). V was cut by 3 bases and J by 3 bases, with 15 bases left in between. Germline values: CDR1 LGHNT, CDR2 FRNRAP. The CDR3 extends over 15 amino acids. In nucleotides, the CDR3 is TGTGCTAGTGGTTTTTTATCCAGCGGCAGCTACGAGCAGTACTTC. Translation: CASGFLSSGSYEQYF. Filled out from reference TRBV12-5 and TRBJ2-7, the complete variable domain reads DARVTQTPRHKVTEMGQEVTMRCQPILGHNTVFWYRQTMMQGLELLAYFRNRAPLDDSGMPKDRFSAEMPDATLATLKIQPSEPRDSAVYFCASGFLSSGSYEQYFGPGTRLTVT.

The CDR3 region has the DNA TGTGCCAGCATGGACAGCCCGAACACTGAAGCTTTCTTT. This sequence encodes CASMDSPNTEAFF. The chain couples TRBV6-5 to TRBJ1-1; tentatively, D is TRBD1 (6 bases). CDR1 and CDR2 from the germline V gene are MNHEY and SVGAGI. V gave up 7 bases and J gave up 1 base, with 10 bases separating them. The CDR3 consists of 13 residues.

This sequence joins TRBV10-3 and TRBJ1-4; tentatively, D is TRBD1 (5 bases). Germline values: CDR1 ENHRY, CDR2 SYGVKD. The CDR3 runs to 16 residues. Trimming took 2 bases from V and 8 from J, leaving 18 bases between them. Here the CDR3 reads CAISERSVRANEKLFF. The CDR3 DNA sequence: TGTGCCATCAGTGAGCGGAGCGTCAGGGCGAACGAAAAACTGTTTTTT.

The chain is built from TRBV27 and TRBJ1-1; 7 bases align to TRBD1. This CDR3 is built from 14 residues. Germline V gene sequence: CDR1 MNHEY, CDR2 SMNVEV (reference sequence). V was pared by 4 bases and J by 0 bases, with 2 bases of the junction left unmatched. This CDR3 reads CASSWDSLNTEAFF. The CDR3 nucleotides read TGTGCCAGCAGTTGGGACAGTTTGAACACTGAAGCTTTCTTT.

The V and J genes are TRBV2 and TRBJ2-7; 9 positions agree with TRBD1. Unmatched junction bases numbered 7, after V lost 7 bases and J lost 3 bases. CDR3 length equals 14 residues. Germline-derived CDR1 and CDR2 are SNHLY and FYNNEI. The CDR3 DNA reads TGTGCCAGCACCCTGACAGGGGGGGACTACGAGCAGTACTTC. The encoded protein is CASTLTGGDYEQYF.

J is TRBJ2-7 and V is TRBV18; TRBD1 might be the D (6 bases). The germline CDR1 and CDR2 sequences are KGHSH and LQKENI. V was clipped by 3 bases and J by 4 bases, with 10 bases between them. The CDR3 runs 13 residues. The CDR3 region is CASSPSQGYEQYF. CDR3 sequence (DNA): TGTGCCAGCTCACCGTCACAGGGTTACGAGCAGTACTTC.

This clone was detected only once. The CDR3 nucleotides read TGCGCCAGCAGCAATGACAGGGGGCTTGACGAGCAGTACTTC. Amino acids: CASSNDRGLDEQYF. The V and J genes are TRBV4-1 and TRBJ2-7; 10 positions agree with TRBD1. This CDR3 comprises 14 residues. Trimming took 5 bases from V and 5 from J; bases not matched to a gene: 6. Germline V gene lookup returns CDR1 MGHRA and CDR2 YSYEKL.